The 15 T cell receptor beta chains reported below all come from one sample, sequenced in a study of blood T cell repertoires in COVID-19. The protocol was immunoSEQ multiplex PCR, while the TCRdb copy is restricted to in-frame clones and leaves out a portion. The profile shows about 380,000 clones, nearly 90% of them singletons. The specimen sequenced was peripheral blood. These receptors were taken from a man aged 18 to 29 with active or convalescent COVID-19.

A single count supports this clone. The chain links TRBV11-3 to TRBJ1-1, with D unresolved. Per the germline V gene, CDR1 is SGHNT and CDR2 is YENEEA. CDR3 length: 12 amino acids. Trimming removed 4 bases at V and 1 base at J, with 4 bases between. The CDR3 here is CASSSGNTEAFF. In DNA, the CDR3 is TGTGCCAGCAGCTCGGGGAACACTGAAGCTTTCTTT.

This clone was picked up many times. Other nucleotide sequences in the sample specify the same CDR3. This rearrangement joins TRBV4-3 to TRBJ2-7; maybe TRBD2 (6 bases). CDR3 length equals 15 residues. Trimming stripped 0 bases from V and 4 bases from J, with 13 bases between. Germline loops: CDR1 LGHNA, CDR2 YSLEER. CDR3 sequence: CASSQDLGTLYEQYF. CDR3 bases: TGCGCCAGCAGCCAAGATCTAGGGACTTTGTACGAGCAGTACTTC.

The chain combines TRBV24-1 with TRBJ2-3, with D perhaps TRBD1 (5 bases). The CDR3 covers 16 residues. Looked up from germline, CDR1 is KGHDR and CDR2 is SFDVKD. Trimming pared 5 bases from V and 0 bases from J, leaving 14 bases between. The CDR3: CATSARTLSSTDTQYF. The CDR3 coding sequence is TGTGCCACCAGTGCCCGGACACTCTCTAGCACAGATACGCAGTATTTT.

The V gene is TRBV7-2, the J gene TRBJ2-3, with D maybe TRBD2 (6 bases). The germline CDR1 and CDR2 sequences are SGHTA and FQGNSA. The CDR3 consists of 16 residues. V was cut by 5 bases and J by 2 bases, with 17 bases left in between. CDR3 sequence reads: CASSPPASANTDTQYF. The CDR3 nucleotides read TGTGCCAGCAGCCCCCCTGCTAGCGCTAACACAGATACGCAGTATTTT.

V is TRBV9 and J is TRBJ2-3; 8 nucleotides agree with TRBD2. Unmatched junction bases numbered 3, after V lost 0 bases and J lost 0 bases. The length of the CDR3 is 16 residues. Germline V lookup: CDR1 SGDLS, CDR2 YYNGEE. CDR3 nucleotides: TGTGCCAGCAGCGTAGATGCTAGCGGGAGCACAGATACGCAGTATTTT. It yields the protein CASSVDASGSTDTQYF.

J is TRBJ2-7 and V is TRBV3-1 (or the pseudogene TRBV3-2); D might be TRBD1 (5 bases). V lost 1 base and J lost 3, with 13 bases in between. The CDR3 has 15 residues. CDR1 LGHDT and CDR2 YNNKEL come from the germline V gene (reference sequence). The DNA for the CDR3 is TGTGCCAGCAGCCAAGGAAGGGGTGGAAGCTACGAGCAGTACTTC. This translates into CASSQGRGGSYEQYF.

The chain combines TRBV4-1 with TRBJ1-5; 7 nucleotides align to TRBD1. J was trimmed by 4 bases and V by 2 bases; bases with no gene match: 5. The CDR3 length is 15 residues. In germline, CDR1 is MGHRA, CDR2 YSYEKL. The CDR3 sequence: CASSQNPDRNQPQHF. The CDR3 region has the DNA TGCGCCAGCAGCCAAAACCCGGACAGGAATCAGCCCCAGCATTTT.

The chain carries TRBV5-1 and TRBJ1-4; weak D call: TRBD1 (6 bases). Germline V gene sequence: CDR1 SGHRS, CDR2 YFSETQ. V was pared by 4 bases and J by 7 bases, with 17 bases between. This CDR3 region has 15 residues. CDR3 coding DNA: TGCGCCAGCAGCCCATCACAGGGTAGGAGTGAAAAACTGTTTTTT. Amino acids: CASSPSQGRSEKLFF.

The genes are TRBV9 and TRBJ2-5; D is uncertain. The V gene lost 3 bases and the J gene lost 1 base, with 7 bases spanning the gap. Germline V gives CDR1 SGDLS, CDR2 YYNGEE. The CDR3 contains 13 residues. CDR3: CASSAGTQETQYF. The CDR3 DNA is TGTGCCAGCAGCGCAGGAACCCAAGAGACCCAGTACTTC.

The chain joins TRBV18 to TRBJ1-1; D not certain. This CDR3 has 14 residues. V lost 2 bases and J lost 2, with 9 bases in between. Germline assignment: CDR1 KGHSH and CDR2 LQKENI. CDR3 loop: CASSPSTRNTEAFF. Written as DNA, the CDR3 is TGTGCCAGCTCACCAAGTACTAGAAACACTGAAGCTTTCTTT.

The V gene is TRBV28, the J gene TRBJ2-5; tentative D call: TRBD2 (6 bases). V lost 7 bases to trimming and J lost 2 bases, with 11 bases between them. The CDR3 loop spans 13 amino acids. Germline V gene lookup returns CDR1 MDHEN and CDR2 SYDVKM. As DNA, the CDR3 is TGTGCCAGCACCCGGGGAGGACAAGAGACCCAGTACTTC. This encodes CASTRGGQETQYF.

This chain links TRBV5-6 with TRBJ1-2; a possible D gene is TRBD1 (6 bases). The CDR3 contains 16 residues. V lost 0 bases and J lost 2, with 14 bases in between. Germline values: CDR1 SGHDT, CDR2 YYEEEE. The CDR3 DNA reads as TGTGCCAGCAGCTTGGGACAGGTAGCCAAGAACTATGGCTACACCTTC. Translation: CASSLGQVAKNYGYTF.

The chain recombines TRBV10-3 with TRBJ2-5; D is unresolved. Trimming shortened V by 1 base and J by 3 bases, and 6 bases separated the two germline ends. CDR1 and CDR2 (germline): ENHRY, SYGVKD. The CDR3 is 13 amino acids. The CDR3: CAISEWQKETQYF. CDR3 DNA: TGTGCCATCAGTGAGTGGCAGAAAGAGACCCAGTACTTC.

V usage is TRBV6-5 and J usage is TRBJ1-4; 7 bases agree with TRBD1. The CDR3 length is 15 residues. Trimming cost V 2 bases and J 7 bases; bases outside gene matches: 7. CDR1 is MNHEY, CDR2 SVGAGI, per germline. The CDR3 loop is CASSYPTGSSEKLFF. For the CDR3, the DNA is TGTGCCAGCAGTTACCCGACAGGGTCCAGTGAAAAACTGTTTTTT.

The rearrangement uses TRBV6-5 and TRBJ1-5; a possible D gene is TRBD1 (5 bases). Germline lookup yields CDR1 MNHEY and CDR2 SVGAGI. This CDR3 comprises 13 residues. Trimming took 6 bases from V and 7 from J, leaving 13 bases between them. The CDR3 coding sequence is TGTGCCAGCAGCCCGGGGGTACGGCAGCCCCAGCATTTT. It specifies CASSPGVRQPQHF.